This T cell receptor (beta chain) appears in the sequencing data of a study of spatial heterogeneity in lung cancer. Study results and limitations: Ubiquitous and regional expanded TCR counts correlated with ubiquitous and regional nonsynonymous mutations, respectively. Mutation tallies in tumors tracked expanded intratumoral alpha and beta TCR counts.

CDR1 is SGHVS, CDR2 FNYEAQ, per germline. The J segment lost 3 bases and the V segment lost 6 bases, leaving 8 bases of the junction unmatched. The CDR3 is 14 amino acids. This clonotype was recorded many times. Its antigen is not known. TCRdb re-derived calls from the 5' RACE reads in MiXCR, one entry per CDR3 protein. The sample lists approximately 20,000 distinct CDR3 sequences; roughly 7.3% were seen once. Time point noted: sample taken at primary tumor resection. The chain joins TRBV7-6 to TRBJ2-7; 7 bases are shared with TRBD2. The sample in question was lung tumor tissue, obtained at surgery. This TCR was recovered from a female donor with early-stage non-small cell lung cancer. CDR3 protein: CASSPQRGNYEQYF. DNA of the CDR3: TGTGCCAGCAGTCCACAGCGGGGAAACTACGAGCAGTACTTC.